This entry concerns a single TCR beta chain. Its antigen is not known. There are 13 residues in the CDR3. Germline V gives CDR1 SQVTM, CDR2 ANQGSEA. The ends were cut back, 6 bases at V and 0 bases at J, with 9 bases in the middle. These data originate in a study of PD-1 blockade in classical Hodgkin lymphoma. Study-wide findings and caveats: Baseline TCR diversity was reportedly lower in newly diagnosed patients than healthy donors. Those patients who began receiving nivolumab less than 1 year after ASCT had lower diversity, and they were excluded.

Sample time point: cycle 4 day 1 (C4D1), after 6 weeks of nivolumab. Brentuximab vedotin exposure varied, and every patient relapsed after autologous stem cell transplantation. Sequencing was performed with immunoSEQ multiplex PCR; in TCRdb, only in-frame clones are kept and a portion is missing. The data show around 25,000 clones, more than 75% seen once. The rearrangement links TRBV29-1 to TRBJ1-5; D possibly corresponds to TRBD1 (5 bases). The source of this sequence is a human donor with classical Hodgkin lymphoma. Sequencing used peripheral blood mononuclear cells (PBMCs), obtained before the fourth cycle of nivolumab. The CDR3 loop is CSVKTDSNQPQHF. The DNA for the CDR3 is TGCAGCGTGAAGACAGATAGCAATCAGCCCCAGCATTTT.